This T cell receptor (beta chain) was obtained from a study of blood T cell repertoires in COVID-19. In the study overall: Sites across the United States, Italy and Spain contributed samples from acute and convalescent COVID-19.

Unmatched junction bases numbered 6, after V lost 3 bases and J lost 5 bases. CDR1 ENHRY and CDR2 SYGVKD come from the germline V gene. This CDR3 spans 15 amino acids. Sequencing used immunoSEQ multiplex PCR; TCRdb keeps in-frame clones, though not all of them. The sample yields some 140,000 clones, roughly four fifths seen once. This clone was seen only once. Enrolled through a virtual design, the participants were between 18 and 89 years of age and came from under 25 US areas. This clonotype was sampled from a man aged 35 to 55 with acute COVID-19. Material: PBMCs or T cells enriched from blood (not recorded which). V gene TRBV10-3 combines with J gene TRBJ2-1; 8 bases agree with TRBD1. DNA for the CDR3: TGTGCCATCAGTGACGGACAGGGAAGGGACAATGAGCAGTTCTTC. It is translated as CAISDGQGRDNEQFF.